This T cell receptor (beta chain) appears in the sequencing data of a study of post-analysis software for immune sequencing data. Study as a whole: The disease courses spanned relapsing-remitting, secondary progressive and progressive-relapsing forms of multiple sclerosis. General study findings and limits: When the samples were clustered directly with F measure, those that had been prepared in the same batch showed strong co-clustering. Compared with controls, patients showed significantly lower normalized Chao1 diversity. Patients carried roughly 5 TRBV segments more frequently than controls did, and TRBV5-6, TRBV5-1 and TRBV20-1 were among them.

Worth noting for this clonotype: The antigen is unknown.

TCR beta cDNA libraries included unique molecular identifiers. The authors obtained roughly 550,000 cDNA molecules from roughly 1 to 10 million T cells. MiXCR, run by TCRdb on the PCR reads, gives a single entry per CDR3 protein. The data hold about 500,000 distinct CDR3 sequences, with roughly 45% observed a single time. V was pared by 8 bases and J by 5 bases, with 7 bases of the junction left unmatched. Looked up from germline, CDR1 is MDHEN and CDR2 is SYDVKM. This CDR3 comprises 15 residues. The sample comprised blood. The chain employs TRBV28 and TRBJ1-5; the match to TRBD1 covers 12 bases. This clonotype originated in a girl aged 5 to 17 with multiple sclerosis. Written as DNA, the CDR3 is TGTGCCAGCTCCAGGGACAGGGGGCGGGATCAGCCCCAGCATTTT. Its protein is CASSRDRGRDQPQHF.